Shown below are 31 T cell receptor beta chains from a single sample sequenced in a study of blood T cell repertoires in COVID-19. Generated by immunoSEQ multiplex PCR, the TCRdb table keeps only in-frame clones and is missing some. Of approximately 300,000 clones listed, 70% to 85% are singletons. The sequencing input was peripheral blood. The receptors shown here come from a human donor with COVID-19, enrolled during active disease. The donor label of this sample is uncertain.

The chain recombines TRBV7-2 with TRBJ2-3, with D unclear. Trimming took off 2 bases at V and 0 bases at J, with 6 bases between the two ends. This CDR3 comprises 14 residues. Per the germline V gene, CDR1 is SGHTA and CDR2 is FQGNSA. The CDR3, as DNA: TGTGCCAGCAGCTTAAGCCGGAGCACAGATACGCAGTATTTT. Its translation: CASSLSRSTDTQYF.

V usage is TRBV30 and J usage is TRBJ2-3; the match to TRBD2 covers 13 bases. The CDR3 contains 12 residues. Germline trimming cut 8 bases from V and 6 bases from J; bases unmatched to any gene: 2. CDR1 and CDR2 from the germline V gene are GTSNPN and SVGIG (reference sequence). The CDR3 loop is CAGTSGTDTQYF. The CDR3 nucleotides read TGTGCCGGGACTAGCGGGACGGATACGCAGTATTTT.

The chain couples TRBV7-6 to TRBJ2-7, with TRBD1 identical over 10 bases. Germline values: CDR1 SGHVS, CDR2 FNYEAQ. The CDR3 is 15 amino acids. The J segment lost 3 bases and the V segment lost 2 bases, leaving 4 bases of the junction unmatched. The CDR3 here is CASSLQGTGDYEQYF. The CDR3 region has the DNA TGTGCCAGCAGCTTACAAGGGACAGGGGACTACGAGCAGTACTTC.

CDR3 in DNA: TGTGCCAGCAGTGGACAGGGTCCCTCCTATGGCTACACCTTC. Translated: CASSGQGPSYGYTF. The rearrangement links TRBV28 to TRBJ1-2; 8 positions agree with TRBD1. Per germline, CDR1 MDHEN and CDR2 SYDVKM. The CDR3 has 14 residues. V was clipped by 5 bases and J by 4 bases; unmatched bases: 6.

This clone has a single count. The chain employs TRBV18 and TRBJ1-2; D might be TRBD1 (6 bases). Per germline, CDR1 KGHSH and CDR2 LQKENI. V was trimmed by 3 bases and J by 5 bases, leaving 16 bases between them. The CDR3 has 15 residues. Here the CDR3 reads CASSPRQEYPYGYTF. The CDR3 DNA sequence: TGTGCCAGCTCACCCCGACAGGAGTACCCATATGGCTACACCTTC.

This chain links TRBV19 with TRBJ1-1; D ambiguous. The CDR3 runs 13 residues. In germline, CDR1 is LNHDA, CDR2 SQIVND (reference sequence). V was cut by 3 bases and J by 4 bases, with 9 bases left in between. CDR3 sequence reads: CASSILSTTEAFF. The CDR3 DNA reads TGTGCCAGTAGTATCTTATCTACCACTGAAGCTTTCTTT. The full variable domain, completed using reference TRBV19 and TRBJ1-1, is DGGITQSPKYLFRKEGQNVTLSCEQNLNHDAMYWYRQDPGQGLRLIYYSQIVNDFQKGDIAEGYSVSREKKESFPLTVTSAQKNPTAFYLCASSILSTTEAFFGQGTRLTVV.

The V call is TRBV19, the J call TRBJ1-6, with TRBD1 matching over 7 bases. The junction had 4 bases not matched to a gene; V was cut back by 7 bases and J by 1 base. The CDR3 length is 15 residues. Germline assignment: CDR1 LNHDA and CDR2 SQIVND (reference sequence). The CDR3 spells CASNEQGSYNSPLHF. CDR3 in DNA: TGTGCCAGTAATGAACAGGGGTCCTATAATTCACCCCTCCACTTT.

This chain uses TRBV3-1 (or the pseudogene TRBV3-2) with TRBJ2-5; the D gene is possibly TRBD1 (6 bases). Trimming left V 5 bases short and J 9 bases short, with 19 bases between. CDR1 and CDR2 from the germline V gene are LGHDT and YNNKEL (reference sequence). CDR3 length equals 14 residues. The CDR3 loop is CASSGNPGAQAQYF. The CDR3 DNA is TGTGCCAGCAGCGGTAACCCAGGGGCACAGGCCCAGTACTTC.

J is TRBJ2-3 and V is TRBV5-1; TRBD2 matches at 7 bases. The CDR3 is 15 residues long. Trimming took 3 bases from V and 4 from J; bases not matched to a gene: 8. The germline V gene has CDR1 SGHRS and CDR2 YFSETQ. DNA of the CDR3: TGCGCCAGCAGCTCGGACGGTGGGGGGGCAGATACGCAGTATTTT. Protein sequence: CASSSDGGGADTQYF.

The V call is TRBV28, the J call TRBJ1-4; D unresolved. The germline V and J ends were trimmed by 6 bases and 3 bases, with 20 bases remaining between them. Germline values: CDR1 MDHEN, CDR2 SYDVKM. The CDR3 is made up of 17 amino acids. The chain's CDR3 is CASRPPKARRANEKLFF. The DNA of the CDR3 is TGTGCCAGCAGGCCTCCCAAAGCACGGCGGGCTAATGAAAAACTGTTTTTT.

The CDR3 coding sequence is TGTGCCAGCAGCTTAGCGGGGGGACCCCTCCACTTT. Residues: CASSLAGGPLHF. The V gene is TRBV7-2, the J gene TRBJ1-6; the D gene is possibly TRBD1 (5 bases). V lost 0 bases, J lost 12 bases, and 6 bases lay in between. The CDR3 is 12 residues long. Looked up from germline, CDR1 is SGHTA and CDR2 is FQGNSA.

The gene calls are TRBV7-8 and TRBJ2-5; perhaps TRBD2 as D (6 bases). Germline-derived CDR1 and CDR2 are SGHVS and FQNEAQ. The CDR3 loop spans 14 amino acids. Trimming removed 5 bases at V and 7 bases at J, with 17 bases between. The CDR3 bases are TGTGCCAGCAGCCCCCCAGCGGGTATCGGGACCCAGTACTTC. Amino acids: CASSPPAGIGTQYF.

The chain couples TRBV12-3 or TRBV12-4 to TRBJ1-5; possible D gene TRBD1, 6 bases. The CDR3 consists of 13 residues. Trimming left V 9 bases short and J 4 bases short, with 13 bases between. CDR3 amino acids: CASGQSFNQPQHF. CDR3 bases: TGTGCCAGTGGACAGAGTTTTAATCAGCCCCAGCATTTT.

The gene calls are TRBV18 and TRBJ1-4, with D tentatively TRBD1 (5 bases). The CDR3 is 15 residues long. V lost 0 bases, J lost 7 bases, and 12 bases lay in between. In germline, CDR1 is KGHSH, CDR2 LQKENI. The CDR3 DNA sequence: TGTGCCAGCTCACCACCGACAGCCCTGGGTGAAAAACTGTTTTTT. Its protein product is CASSPPTALGEKLFF.

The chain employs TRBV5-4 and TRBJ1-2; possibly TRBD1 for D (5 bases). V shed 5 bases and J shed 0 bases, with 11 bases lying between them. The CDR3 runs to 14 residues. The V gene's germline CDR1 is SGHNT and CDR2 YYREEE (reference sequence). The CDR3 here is CASSGRGTNYGYTF. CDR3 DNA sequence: TGTGCCAGCAGTGGGCGGGGCACTAACTATGGCTACACCTTC.

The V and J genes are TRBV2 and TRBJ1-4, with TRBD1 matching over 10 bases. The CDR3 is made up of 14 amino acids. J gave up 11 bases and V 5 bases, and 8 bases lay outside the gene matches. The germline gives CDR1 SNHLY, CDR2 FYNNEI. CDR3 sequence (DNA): TGTGCCAGCAGTCTGGACAGGGGGATTGCGAAACTGTTTTTT. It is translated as CASSLDRGIAKLFF. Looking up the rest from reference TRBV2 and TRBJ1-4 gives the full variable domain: EPEVTQTPSHQVTQMGQEVILRCVPISNHLYFYWYRQILGQKVEFLVSFYNNEISEKSEIFDDQFSVERPDGSNFTLKIRSTKLEDSAMYFCASSLDRGIAKLFFGSGTQLSVL.

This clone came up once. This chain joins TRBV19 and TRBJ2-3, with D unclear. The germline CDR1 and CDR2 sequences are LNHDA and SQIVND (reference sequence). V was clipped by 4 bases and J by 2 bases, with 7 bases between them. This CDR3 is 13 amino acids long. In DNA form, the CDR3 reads TGTGCCAGTAGTAAGCCCTCCACAGATACGCAGTATTTT. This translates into CASSKPSTDTQYF.

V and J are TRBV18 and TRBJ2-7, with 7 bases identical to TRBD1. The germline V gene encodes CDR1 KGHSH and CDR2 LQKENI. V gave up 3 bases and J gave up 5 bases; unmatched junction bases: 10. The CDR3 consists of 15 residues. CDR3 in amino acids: CASSPLTGSLDEQYF. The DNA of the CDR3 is TGTGCCAGCTCACCTTTGACAGGGTCCCTTGACGAGCAGTACTTC. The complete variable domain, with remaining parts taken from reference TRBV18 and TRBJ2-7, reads NAGVMQNPRHLVRRRGQEARLRCSPMKGHSHVYWYRQLPEEGLKFMVYLQKENIIDESGMPKERFSAEFPKEGPSILRIQQVVRGDSAAYFCASSPLTGSLDEQYFGPGTRLTVT.

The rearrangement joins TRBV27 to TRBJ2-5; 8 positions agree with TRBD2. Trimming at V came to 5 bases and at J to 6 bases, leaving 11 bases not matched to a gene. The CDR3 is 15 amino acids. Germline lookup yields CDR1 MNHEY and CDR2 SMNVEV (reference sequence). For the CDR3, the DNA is TGTGCCAGCAGTCCCATAGCGGGAAGGTTTAAGACCCAGTACTTC. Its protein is CASSPIAGRFKTQYF.

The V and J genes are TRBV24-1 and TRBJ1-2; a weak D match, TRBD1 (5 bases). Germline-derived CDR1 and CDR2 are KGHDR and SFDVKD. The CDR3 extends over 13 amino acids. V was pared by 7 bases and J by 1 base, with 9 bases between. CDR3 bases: TGTGCCACCAGCGGGGGAAGTAACTATGGCTACACCTTC. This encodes CATSGGSNYGYTF.

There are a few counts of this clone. CDR3 coding DNA: TGTGCCACCAAAGGGACTAGCGGGAGAAATGAGCAGTTCTTC. This codes for CATKGTSGRNEQFF. This chain uses TRBV24-1 with TRBJ2-1, with TRBD2 identical over 14 bases. The CDR3 loop spans 14 amino acids. Looked up from germline, CDR1 is KGHDR and CDR2 is SFDVKD. V shed 8 bases and J 7 bases; nucleotides not matched to a gene: 3.

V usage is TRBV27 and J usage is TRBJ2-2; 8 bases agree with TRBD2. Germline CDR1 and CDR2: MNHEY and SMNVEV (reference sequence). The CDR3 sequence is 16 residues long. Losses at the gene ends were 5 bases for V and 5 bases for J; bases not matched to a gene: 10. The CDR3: CASSGERGLSTGELFF. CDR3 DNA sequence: TGTGCCAGCAGTGGAGAGCGGGGGCTCTCAACCGGGGAGCTGTTTTTT.

The CDR3 region is CASSPEIGEAFF. DNA of the CDR3: TGTGCCAGCAGCCCAGAAATCGGTGAAGCTTTCTTT. The chain links TRBV6-2 or TRBV6-3 to TRBJ1-1; D not certain. Germline lookup yields CDR1 MNHEY and CDR2 SVGEGT. V was cut by 6 bases and J by 7 bases, with 12 bases left in between. This CDR3 region has 12 residues.

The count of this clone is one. The CDR3: CASSFRLQLNTEAFF. DNA of the CDR3: TGTGCCAGCAGTTTTCGCCTACAGTTAAACACTGAAGCTTTCTTT. This chain joins TRBV28 and TRBJ1-1, with D unresolved. The germline gives CDR1 MDHEN, CDR2 SYDVKM. V lost 3 bases and J 2 bases, leaving 13 bases between the germline ends. This CDR3 comprises 15 residues.

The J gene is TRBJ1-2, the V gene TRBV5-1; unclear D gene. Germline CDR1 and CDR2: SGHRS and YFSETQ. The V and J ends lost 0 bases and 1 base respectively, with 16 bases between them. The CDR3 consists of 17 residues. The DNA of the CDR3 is TGCGCCAGCAGCTTGGAATTACGAACGGAGATTAACTATGGCTACACCTTC. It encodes CASSLELRTEINYGYTF.

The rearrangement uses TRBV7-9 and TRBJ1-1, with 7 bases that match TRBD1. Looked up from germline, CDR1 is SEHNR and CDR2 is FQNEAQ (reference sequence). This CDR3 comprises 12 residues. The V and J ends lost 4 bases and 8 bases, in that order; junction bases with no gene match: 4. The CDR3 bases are TGTGCCAGCAGCTCCCAGGGGGTGGAAGCTTTCTTT. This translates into CASSSQGVEAFF.

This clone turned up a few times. In nucleotides, the CDR3 is TGTGCCAGCAGAAACCGACGGGACAGGGGGCAACAGCCCCAGCATTTT. Encoded protein: CASRNRRDRGQQPQHF. The chain employs TRBV28 and TRBJ1-5, with 12 bases identical to TRBD1. This CDR3 contains 16 residues. Germline V gene lookup returns CDR1 MDHEN and CDR2 SYDVKM. Trimming at V came to 6 bases and at J to 7 bases, leaving 10 bases not matched to a gene.

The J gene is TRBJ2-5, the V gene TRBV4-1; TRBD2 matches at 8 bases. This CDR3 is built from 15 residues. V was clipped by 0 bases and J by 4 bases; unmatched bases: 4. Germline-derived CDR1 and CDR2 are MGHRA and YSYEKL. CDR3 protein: CASSQDGLAGETQYF. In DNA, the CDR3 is TGCGCCAGCAGCCAAGATGGGCTAGCGGGAGAGACCCAGTACTTC.

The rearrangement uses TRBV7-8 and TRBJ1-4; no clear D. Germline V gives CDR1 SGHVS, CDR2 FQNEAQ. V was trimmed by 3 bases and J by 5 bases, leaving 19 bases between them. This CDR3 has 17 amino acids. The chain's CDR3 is CASSLGLPGSGNEKLFF. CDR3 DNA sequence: TGTGCCAGCAGCTTGGGTCTACCGGGAAGTGGGAATGAAAAACTGTTTTTT.

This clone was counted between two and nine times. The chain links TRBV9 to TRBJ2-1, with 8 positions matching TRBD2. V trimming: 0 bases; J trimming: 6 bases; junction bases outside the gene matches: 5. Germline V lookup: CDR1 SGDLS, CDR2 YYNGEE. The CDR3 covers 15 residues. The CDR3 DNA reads TGTGCCAGCAGCGTAGATCAGCGGGAGAGCAATGAGCAGTTCTTC. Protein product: CASSVDQRESNEQFF.

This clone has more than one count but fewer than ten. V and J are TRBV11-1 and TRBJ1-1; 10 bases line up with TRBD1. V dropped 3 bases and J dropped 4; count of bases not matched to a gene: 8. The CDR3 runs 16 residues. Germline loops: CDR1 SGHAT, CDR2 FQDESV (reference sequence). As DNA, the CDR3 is TGTGCCAGCAGCTTCCGGGACAGGGGAGGAGGCACTGAAGCTTTCTTT. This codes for CASSFRDRGGGTEAFF.